This TCR beta chain was recorded in a study of T cell repertoires in cytomegalovirus infection (dated by TCRdb to about 2019). Broadly, across the study: Donor HLA type was relevant to the analysis, because carriage of CMV infection together with the matching HLA type was indicated by public TCR beta signatures.

Broader findings and caveats from the paper: Carriers of CMV infection plus the relevant HLA type were discriminated by the cumulative frequency of public TCR beta family members in the study cohort and in an independent approximately 400-donor cohort. The ex vivo response was dominated by HLA-C-restricted CMV-specific TCR beta clonotypes, which also provided the single most frequent clonotype in two of eight donors.

Concerning this clonotype itself: It lacks a known antigen. No qualities accompany the bases; no much larger clone lies one base away.

Sequencing was performed on an Illumina HiSeq 1500. TCRdb reran the public reads through fastp at Q25 and MiXCR, keeping productive beta chains. Merged by CDR3 protein, the rows form single entries marked with the most common genes and DNA. The sample table holds roughly 200,000 distinct CDR3 sequences, of which approximately 18% were seen once. The ten largest clones represent roughly 24% of the sample. Taken from the germline V gene (reference sequence), the CDR1 and CDR2 loops are DFQATT and SNEGSKA. A distance of 8 bases separates the germline ends of V and J, which lose 0 bases and 6 bases respectively. From the cysteine up to the phenylalanine, the CDR3 has a length of 12 residues. Only the CDR3 DNA is retained, 36 bases long and in frame from the first base.

The clonotype was recovered from a human donor in good health (CMV status not recorded). Some clones in this sample may be carry-over from other donors' samples. The rearrangement joined TRBV20-1 to TRBJ1-1, with the identity of the D gene unclear. The material sequenced was CD8+ T cells from PBMCs. The CDR3 sequence is CSARDIGSEAFF. The nucleotide sequence reads TGCAGTGCTAGAGATATTGGGTCTGAAGCTTTCTTT.